This T cell receptor beta chain was identified in a study of control samples from healthy donors and cancer patients. TCRdb keeps only in-frame clones here, not all; method: immunoSEQ multiplex PCR. This sample has some 130,000 clones, with 92% found just once. The CDR3 extends over 15 amino acids. The V end lost 4 bases, the J end lost 3 bases, and 16 bases lay between the germline ends. The germline gives CDR1 MNHEY, CDR2 SVGAGI. The sequence was obtained from a woman between 45 and 65 years old in good health. The sequenced sample consisted of blood. V and J are TRBV6-5 and TRBJ2-7; tentatively, D is TRBD2 (8 bases). The DNA of the CDR3 is TGTGCCAGCAGTTCCCAGCGGGGGACAGACTACGAGCAGTACTTC. Protein: CASSSQRGTDYEQYF.